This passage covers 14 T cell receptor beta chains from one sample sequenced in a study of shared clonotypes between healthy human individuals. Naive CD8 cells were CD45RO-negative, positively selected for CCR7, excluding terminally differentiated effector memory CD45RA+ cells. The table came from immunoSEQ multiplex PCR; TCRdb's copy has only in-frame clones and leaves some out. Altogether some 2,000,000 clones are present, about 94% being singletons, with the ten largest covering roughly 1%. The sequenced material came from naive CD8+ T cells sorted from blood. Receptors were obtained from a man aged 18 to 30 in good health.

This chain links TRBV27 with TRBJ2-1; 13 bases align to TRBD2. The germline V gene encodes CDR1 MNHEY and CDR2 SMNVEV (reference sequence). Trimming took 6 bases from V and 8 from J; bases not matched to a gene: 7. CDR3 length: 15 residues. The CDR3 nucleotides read TGTGCCAGCAGCCTCGGGACTAGCGGGATAGATGAGCAGTTCTTC. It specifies CASSLGTSGIDEQFF.

The CDR3 bases are TGCGCCAGCAGCCAAGGGATCGGGACAGCTACCTACAATGAGCAGTTCTTC. Protein: CASSQGIGTATYNEQFF. The rearrangement joins TRBV4-3 to TRBJ2-1; 7 bases are a match to TRBD1. This CDR3 region has 17 residues. V trimming: 1 base; J trimming: 2 bases; junction bases outside the gene matches: 8. CDR1 is LGHNA and CDR2 is YSLEER in the germline V gene.

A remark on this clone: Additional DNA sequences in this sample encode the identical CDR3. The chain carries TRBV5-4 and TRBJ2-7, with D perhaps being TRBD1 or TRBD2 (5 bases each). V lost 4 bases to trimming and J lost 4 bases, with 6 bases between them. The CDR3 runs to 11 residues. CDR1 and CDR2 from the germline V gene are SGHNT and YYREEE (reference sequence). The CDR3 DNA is TGTGCCAGCAGCGAGGGGTACGAGCAGTACTTC. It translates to CASSEGYEQYF. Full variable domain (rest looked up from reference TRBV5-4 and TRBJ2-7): ETGVTQSPTHLIKTRGQQVTLRCSSQSGHNTVSWYQQALGQGPQFIFQYYREEENGRGNFPPRFSGLQFPNYSSELNVNALELDDSALYLCASSEGYEQYFGPGTRLTVT.

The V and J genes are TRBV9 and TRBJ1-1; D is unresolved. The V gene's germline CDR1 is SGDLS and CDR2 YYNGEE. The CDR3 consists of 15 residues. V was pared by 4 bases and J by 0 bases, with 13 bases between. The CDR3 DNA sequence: TGTGCCAGCAGCCCCACTCTAAGCTTGAACACTGAAGCTTTCTTT. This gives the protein CASSPTLSLNTEAFF. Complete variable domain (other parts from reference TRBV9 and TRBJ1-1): DSGVTQTPKHLITATGQRVTLRCSPRSGDLSVYWYQQSLDQGLQFLIQYYNGEERAKGNILERFSAQQFPDLHSELNLSSLELGDSALYFCASSPTLSLNTEAFFGQGTRLTVV.

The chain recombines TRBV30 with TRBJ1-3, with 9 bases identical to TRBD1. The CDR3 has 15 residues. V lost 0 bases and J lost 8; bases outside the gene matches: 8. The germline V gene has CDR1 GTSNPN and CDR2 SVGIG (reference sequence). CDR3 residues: CAWSVPQGAVDTIYF. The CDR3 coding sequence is TGTGCCTGGAGTGTGCCACAGGGGGCTGTGGACACCATATATTTT.

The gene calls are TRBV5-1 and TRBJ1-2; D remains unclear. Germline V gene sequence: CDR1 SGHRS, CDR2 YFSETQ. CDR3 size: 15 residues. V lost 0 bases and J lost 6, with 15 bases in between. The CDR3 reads CASSLEAFGGDGYTF. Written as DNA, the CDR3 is TGCGCCAGCAGCTTGGAGGCGTTCGGCGGGGATGGCTACACCTTC.

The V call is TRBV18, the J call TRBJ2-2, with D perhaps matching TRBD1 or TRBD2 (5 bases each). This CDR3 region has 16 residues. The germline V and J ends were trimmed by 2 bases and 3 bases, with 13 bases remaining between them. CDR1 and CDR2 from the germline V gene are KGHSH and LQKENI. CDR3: CASSPSTWDHTGELFF. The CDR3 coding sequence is TGTGCCAGCTCACCATCCACTTGGGACCACACCGGGGAGCTGTTTTTT.

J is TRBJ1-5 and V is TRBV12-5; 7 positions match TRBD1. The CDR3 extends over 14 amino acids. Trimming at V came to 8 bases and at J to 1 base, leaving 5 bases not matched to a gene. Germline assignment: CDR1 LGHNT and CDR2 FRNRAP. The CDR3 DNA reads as TGTGCTAGTCGACAGGGTGAAAGCAATCAGCCCCAGCATTTT. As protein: CASRQGESNQPQHF.

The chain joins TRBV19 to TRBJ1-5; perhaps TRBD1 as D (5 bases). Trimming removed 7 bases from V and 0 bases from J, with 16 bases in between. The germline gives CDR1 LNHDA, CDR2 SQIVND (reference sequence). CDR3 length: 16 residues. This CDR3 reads CASTSLSGVSNQPQHF. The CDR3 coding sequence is TGTGCCAGTACCTCCCTGTCGGGGGTTAGCAATCAGCCCCAGCATTTT.

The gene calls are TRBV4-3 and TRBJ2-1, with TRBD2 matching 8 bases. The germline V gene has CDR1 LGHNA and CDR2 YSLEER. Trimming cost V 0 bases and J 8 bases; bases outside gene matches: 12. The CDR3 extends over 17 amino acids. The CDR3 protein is CASSQDIGEREMDEQFF. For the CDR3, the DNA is TGCGCCAGCAGCCAAGATATCGGGGAGCGGGAGATGGATGAGCAGTTCTTC.

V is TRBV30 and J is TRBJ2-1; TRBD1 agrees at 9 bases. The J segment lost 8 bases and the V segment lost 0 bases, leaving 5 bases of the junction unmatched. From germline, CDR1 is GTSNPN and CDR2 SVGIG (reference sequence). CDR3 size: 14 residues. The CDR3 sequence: CAWSVGTGWYEQFF. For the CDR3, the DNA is TGTGCCTGGAGTGTAGGGACAGGGTGGTATGAGCAGTTCTTC.

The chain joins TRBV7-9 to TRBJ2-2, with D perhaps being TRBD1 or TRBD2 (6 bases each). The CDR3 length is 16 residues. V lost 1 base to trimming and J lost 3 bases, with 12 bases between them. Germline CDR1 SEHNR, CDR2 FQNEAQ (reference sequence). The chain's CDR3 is CASSLVWGADTGELFF. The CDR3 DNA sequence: TGTGCCAGCAGCTTAGTCTGGGGGGCCGACACCGGGGAGCTGTTTTTT.

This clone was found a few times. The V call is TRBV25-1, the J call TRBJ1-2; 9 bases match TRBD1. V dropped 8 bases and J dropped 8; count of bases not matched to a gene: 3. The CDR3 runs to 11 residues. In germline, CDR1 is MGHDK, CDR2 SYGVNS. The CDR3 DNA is TGTGCCAGCGGGACAGGGTACGGCTACACCTTC. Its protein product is CASGTGYGYTF.

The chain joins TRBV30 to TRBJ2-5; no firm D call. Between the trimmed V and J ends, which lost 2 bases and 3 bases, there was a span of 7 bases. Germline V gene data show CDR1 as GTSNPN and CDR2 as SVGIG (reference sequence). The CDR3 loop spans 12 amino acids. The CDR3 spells CAWSYGEETQYF. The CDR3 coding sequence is TGTGCCTGGAGTTACGGTGAAGAGACCCAGTACTTC.